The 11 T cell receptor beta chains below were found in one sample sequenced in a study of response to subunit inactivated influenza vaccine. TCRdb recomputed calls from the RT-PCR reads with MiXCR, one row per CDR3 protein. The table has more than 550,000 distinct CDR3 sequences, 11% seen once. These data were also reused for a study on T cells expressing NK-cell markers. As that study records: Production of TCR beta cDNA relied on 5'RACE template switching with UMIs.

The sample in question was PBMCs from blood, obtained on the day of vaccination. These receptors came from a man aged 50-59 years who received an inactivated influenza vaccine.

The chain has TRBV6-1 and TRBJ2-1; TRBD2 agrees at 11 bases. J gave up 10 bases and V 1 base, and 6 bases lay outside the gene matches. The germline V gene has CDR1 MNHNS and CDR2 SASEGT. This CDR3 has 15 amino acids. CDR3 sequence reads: CASSEGIAGGREQFF. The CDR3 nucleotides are TGTGCCAGCAGTGAAGGGATAGCGGGGGGGCGGGAGCAGTTCTTC.

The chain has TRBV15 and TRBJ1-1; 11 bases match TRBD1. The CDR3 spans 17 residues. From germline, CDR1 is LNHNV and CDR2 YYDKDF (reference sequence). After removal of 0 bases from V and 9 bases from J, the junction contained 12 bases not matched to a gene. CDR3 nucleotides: TGTGCCACCAGCAGAGAATTTCTGACGGGACAGGGGGACCAAGCTTTCTTT. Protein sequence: CATSREFLTGQGDQAFF.

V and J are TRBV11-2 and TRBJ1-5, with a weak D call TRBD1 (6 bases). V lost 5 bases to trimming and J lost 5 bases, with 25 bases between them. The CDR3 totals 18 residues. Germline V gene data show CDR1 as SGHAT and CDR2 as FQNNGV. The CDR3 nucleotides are TGTGCCAGCAGCGTTGTAGATCGGGGGCTGTTTGAGTATCAGCCCCAGCATTTT. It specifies CASSVVDRGLFEYQPQHF.

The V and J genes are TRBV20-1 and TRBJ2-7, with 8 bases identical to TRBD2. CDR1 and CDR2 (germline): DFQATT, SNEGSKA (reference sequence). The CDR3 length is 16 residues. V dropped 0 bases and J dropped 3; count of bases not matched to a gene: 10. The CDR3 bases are TGCAGTGCTAGAGATTTAAAGCGGGGGAATAACTACGAGCAGTACTTC. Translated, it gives CSARDLKRGNNYEQYF.

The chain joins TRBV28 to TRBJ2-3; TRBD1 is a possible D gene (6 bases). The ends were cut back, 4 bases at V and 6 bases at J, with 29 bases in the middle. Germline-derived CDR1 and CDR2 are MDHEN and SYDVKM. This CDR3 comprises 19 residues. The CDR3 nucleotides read TGTGCCAGCAGTTACACCCTCCCTAGAACCGGGACAAAAGGGGATACGCAGTATTTT. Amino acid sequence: CASSYTLPRTGTKGDTQYF.

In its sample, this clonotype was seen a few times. CDR3 DNA sequence: TGTGCCAGCACACTGGAAAGGGTGGGCACTGAAGCTTTCTTT. Its translation: CASTLERVGTEAFF. V is TRBV12-3 or TRBV12-4 and J is TRBJ1-1; D is ambiguous. Trimming pared 7 bases from V and 4 bases from J, leaving 16 bases between. The CDR3 is made up of 14 amino acids.

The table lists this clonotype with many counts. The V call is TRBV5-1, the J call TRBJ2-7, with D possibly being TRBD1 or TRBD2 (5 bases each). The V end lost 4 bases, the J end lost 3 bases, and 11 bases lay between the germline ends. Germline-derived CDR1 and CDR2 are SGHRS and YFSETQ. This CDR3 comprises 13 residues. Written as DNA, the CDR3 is TGCGCCAGCAGCCCCGGGACCTACTACGAGCAGTACTTC. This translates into CASSPGTYYEQYF.

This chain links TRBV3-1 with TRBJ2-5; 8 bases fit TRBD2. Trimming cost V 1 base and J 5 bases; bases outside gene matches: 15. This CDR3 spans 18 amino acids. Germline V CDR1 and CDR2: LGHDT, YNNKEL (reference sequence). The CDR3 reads CASSQGGRAGGLKETQYF. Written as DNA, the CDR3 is TGTGCCAGCAGCCAAGGAGGACGTGCGGGGGGCCTCAAGGAGACCCAGTACTTC.

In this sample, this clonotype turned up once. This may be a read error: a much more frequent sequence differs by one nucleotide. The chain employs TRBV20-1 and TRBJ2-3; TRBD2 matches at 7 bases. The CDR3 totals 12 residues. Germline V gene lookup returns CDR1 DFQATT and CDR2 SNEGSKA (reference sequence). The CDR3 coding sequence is TGTTGTAGCGGGCGGGCCTCAGATACGCAGTATTTT. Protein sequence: CCSGRASDTQYF.

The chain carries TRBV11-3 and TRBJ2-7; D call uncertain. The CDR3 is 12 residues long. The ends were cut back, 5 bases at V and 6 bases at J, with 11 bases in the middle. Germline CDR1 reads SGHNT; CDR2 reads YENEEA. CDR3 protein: CASSRTNGEQYF. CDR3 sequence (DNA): TGTGCCAGCAGCCGGACGAACGGCGAGCAGTACTTC.

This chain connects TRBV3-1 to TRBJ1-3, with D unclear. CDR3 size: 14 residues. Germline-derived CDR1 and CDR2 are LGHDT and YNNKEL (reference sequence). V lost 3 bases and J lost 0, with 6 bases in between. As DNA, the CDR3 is TGTGCCAGCAGCCATTCGGGCTCTGGAAACACCATATATTTT. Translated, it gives CASSHSGSGNTIYF.